Each of the 23 T cell receptor beta chains below was sequenced from the same sample in a study of graft-versus-host responses after intestinal transplantation. These receptors are not linked to any known antigen. Sequencing used immunoSEQ multiplex PCR; TCRdb keeps in-frame clones, though not all of them. Found here are over 65,000 clones, roughly nine tenths of them singletons; the top ten hold 0.1%. Specimen: unstimulated CD4+ T cells sorted from spleen or lymph node cells, collected before intestinal transplant. The receptors were gathered from a human donor who received an intestinal transplant.

The chain recombines TRBV27 with TRBJ1-5; D perhaps matches TRBD1 (5 bases). The CDR3 is made up of 12 amino acids. Germline values: CDR1 MNHEY, CDR2 SMNVEV (reference sequence). The germline V and J ends were trimmed by 5 bases and 10 bases, with 12 bases remaining between them. The CDR3 nucleotides read TGTGCCAGCAGTCCCAGGGTCGCCCCCCAGCATTTT. This sequence encodes CASSPRVAPQHF.

The chain couples TRBV29-1 to TRBJ1-5, with 11 bases lining up with TRBD1. V shed 6 bases, J shed 6 bases, and the junction held 7 bases outside the gene matches. Germline V CDR1 and CDR2: SQVTM, ANQGSEA. This CDR3 is 14 amino acids long. The CDR3 nucleotides read TGCAGCGTGGCTGCCGGGACAGGGGGTCAGCCCCAGCATTTT. Encoded protein: CSVAAGTGGQPQHF. The variable domain in full, completed from reference TRBV29-1 and TRBJ1-5, reads SAVISQKPSRDICQRGTSLTIQCQVDSQVTMMFWYRQQPGQSLTLIATANQGSEATYESGFVIDKFPISRPNLTFSTLTVSNMSPEDSSIYLCSVAAGTGGQPQHFGDGTRLSIL.

The V and J genes are TRBV5-6 and TRBJ1-2, with a weak D call TRBD1 (5 bases). The CDR3 has 13 residues. V lost 5 bases and J lost 8, with 16 bases in between. From germline, CDR1 is SGHDT and CDR2 YYEEEE. The CDR3 nucleotides read TGTGCCAGCAGTTTTCATGTAGGGGAAGGCTACACCTTC. Its translation: CASSFHVGEGYTF.

In this sample, this clone turned up a few times. This chain connects TRBV19 to TRBJ2-7, with 7 nucleotides matching TRBD1. Per the germline V gene, CDR1 is LNHDA and CDR2 is SQIVND (reference sequence). CDR3 length: 14 amino acids. V shed 5 bases, J shed 4 bases, and the junction held 8 bases outside the gene matches. The CDR3, as DNA: TGTGCCAGTAGTCAGGAGACAGGGCCGTACGAGCAGTACTTC. This translates into CASSQETGPYEQYF.

V gene TRBV7-2 combines with J gene TRBJ2-3, with D possibly matching TRBD1 (6 bases). Trimming shortened V by 1 base and J by 2 bases, and 10 bases separated the two germline ends. This CDR3 has 15 residues. The germline V gene encodes CDR1 SGHTA and CDR2 FQGNSA. DNA of the CDR3: TGTGCCAGCAGCTTAGGGCAGGGGCACACAGATACGCAGTATTTT. Amino acid sequence: CASSLGQGHTDTQYF.

This clone was seen more than once but under ten times. The chain carries TRBV19 and TRBJ1-1; 7 nucleotides line up with TRBD1. The CDR3 sequence is 13 residues long. J lost 2 bases, V lost 5 bases, and 2 bases had no gene match. Germline V gene lookup returns CDR1 LNHDA and CDR2 SQIVND (reference sequence). CDR3 sequence: CASSYRGNTEAFF. The CDR3 DNA follows: TGTGCCAGTAGTTACAGGGGAAACACTGAAGCTTTCTTT.

The rearrangement uses TRBV6-5 and TRBJ2-7; D might be TRBD1 (5 bases). Germline V gene data show CDR1 as MNHEY and CDR2 as SVGAGI. The CDR3 covers 14 residues. Trimming left V 4 bases short and J 7 bases short, with 17 bases between. CDR3 in DNA: TGTGCCAGCAGTTTTTCAGGGTCTGTGGGGGAGCAGTACTTC. This encodes CASSFSGSVGEQYF.

The chain has TRBV7-9 and TRBJ1-2; TRBD1 matches at 9 bases. CDR3 size: 13 residues. V trimming: 5 bases; J trimming: 8 bases; junction bases outside the gene matches: 6. Germline V CDR1 and CDR2: SEHNR, FQNEAQ (reference sequence). CDR3: CASSRTGERGYTF. The CDR3 nucleotides read TGTGCCAGCAGCCGGACAGGGGAAAGAGGCTACACCTTC.

The J gene is TRBJ1-2, the V gene TRBV15; D is unclear. Trimming removed 6 bases at V and 6 bases at J, with 11 bases between. The CDR3 runs 12 residues. Germline assignment: CDR1 LNHNV and CDR2 YYDKDF (reference sequence). The CDR3 reads CATRTPADGYTF. CDR3 coding DNA: TGTGCCACCAGGACCCCCGCGGATGGCTACACCTTC.

J is TRBJ1-5 and V is TRBV19; D possibly corresponds to TRBD1 (5 bases). Deletions cut 3 bases from V and 5 bases from J, with 14 bases between. Germline CDR1 is LNHDA and CDR2 is SQIVND (reference sequence). CDR3 length: 15 amino acids. For the CDR3, the DNA is TGTGCCAGTAGTATCAGTGACAGTATCTATCAGCCCCAGCATTTT. Its translation: CASSISDSIYQPQHF.

The chain carries TRBV29-1 and TRBJ1-2; 10 bases map to TRBD1. The J segment lost 8 bases and the V segment lost 4 bases, leaving 7 bases of the junction unmatched. The CDR3 is 13 residues long. CDR1 is SQVTM and CDR2 is ANQGSEA in the germline V gene. The CDR3 protein is CSVGDRGPRGYTF. In DNA form, the CDR3 reads TGCAGCGTTGGGGACAGGGGACCTCGGGGCTACACCTTC.

The rearrangement uses TRBV11-2 and TRBJ1-1; 7 nucleotides agree with TRBD1. V was clipped by 5 bases and J by 2 bases; unmatched bases: 11. Germline V lookup: CDR1 SGHAT, CDR2 FQNNGV. This CDR3 has 16 residues. The CDR3 here is CASSILTGTANTEAFF. CDR3 DNA: TGTGCCAGCAGCATACTTACCGGGACAGCCAACACTGAAGCTTTCTTT.

The chain joins TRBV29-1 to TRBJ2-3; TRBD1 matches 7 bases. Germline values: CDR1 SQVTM, CDR2 ANQGSEA. The CDR3 length is 13 residues. The V and J ends lost 7 bases and 1 base, in that order; junction bases with no gene match: 5. The CDR3 DNA sequence: TGCAGCGCTAGGACAGGAGGCACAGATACGCAGTATTTT. Translating it yields CSARTGGTDTQYF.

The gene calls are TRBV4-3 and TRBJ1-6; tentatively, D is TRBD1 (5 bases). V was trimmed by 0 bases and J by 7 bases, leaving 7 bases between them. CDR1 is LGHNA, CDR2 YSLEER, per germline. The CDR3 is made up of 14 amino acids. The DNA for the CDR3 is TGCGCCAGCAGCCAAGAACCAGGGAATTCACCCCTCCACTTT. Its protein product is CASSQEPGNSPLHF.

The chain uses TRBV16 and TRBJ2-4; D unresolved. Between the trimmed V and J ends, which lost 5 bases and 3 bases, there was a span of 17 bases. CDR3 size: 16 residues. From germline, CDR1 is KGHSY and CDR2 FQNENV. CDR3 protein: CASSNLGAVGKNIQYF. The CDR3 DNA is TGTGCCAGCAGCAATCTCGGAGCAGTAGGCAAAAACATTCAGTACTTC.

V gene TRBV7-2 combines with J gene TRBJ1-3; tentatively, D is TRBD1 (5 bases). V was cut by 4 bases and J by 2 bases, with 9 bases left in between. Germline V gene lookup returns CDR1 SGHTA and CDR2 FQGNSA. This CDR3 is built from 14 residues. The CDR3 loop is CASSSRGAGNTIYF. Written as DNA, the CDR3 is TGTGCCAGCAGCTCCCGGGGGGCTGGAAACACCATATATTTT.

This chain links TRBV10-2 with TRBJ1-4; maybe TRBD1 (6 bases). Germline lookup yields CDR1 WSHSY and CDR2 SAAADI. V lost 4 bases, J lost 8 bases, and 17 bases lay in between. CDR3 size: 15 residues. CDR3 region: CASSGAMGAGEKLFF. The CDR3 coding sequence is TGCGCCAGCAGTGGGGCAATGGGGGCAGGAGAAAAACTGTTTTTT.

A single count supports this clone. The rearrangement uses TRBV30 and TRBJ1-5; D gene unclear. Between the trimmed V and J ends, which lost 0 bases and 0 bases, there was a span of 12 bases. CDR1 is GTSNPN, CDR2 SVGIG, per germline (reference sequence). CDR3 size: 16 residues. CDR3: CAWSVSGAFSNQPQHF. For the CDR3, the DNA is TGTGCCTGGAGTGTATCCGGAGCGTTTAGCAATCAGCCCCAGCATTTT.

This clone was counted once. V is TRBV19 and J is TRBJ1-5, with 8 bases aligning to TRBD1. The CDR3 is 15 amino acids. The junction had 9 bases not matched to a gene; V was cut back by 7 bases and J by 4 bases. Germline CDR1 is LNHDA and CDR2 is SQIVND (reference sequence). The chain's CDR3 is CASTALDRDNQPQHF. CDR3 nucleotides: TGTGCCAGTACCGCCCTGGACAGGGATAATCAGCCCCAGCATTTT.

The chain uses TRBV29-1 and TRBJ1-2; the match to TRBD1 covers 8 bases. Per germline, CDR1 SQVTM and CDR2 ANQGSEA. The junction had 5 bases not matched to a gene; V was cut back by 4 bases and J by 4 bases. The length of the CDR3 is 13 residues. CDR3 bases: TGCAGCGTTGTAGCAGGGGGCCCCTATGGCTACACCTTC. Its translation: CSVVAGGPYGYTF.

The rearrangement links TRBV2 to TRBJ1-3; TRBD1 is a possible D gene (5 bases). The CDR3 runs to 12 residues. The V gene's germline CDR1 is SNHLY and CDR2 FYNNEI. The V end was cut by 8 bases, the J end by 8 bases, with 13 bases between. CDR3 loop: CASGQGSHTIYF. The CDR3 coding sequence is TGTGCCAGCGGGCAGGGTTCGCACACCATATATTTT.

This clone was detected only a few times. V is TRBV10-1 and J is TRBJ2-7; 8 bases align to TRBD1. CDR1 WNHNN and CDR2 SYGVQD come from the germline V gene (reference sequence). CDR3 length: 14 residues. Trimming cost V 6 bases and J 4 bases; bases outside gene matches: 8. CDR3 nucleotides: TGCGCCAGCAGCAATGCGGACAGGGTATACGAGCAGTACTTC. Residues: CASSNADRVYEQYF.

The chain couples TRBV5-8 to TRBJ1-5, with TRBD1 as a possible D gene (5 bases). Germline V gene lookup returns CDR1 SGHTS and CDR2 YDEGEE. This CDR3 comprises 14 residues. Trimming removed 1 base from V and 7 bases from J, with 12 bases in between. CDR3: CASSLLGLGQPQHF. CDR3 nucleotide sequence: TGTGCCAGCAGCTTGTTGGGGCTTGGGCAGCCCCAGCATTTT.